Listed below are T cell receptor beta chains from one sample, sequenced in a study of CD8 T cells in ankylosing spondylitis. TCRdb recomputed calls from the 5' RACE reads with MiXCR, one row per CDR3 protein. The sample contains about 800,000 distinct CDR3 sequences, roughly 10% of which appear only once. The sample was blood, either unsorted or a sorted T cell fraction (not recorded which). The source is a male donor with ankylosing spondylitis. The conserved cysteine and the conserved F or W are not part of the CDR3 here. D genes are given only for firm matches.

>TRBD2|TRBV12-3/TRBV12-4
ASSRTSDSYEQY
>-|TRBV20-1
SARGVIFPEQY
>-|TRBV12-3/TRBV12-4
ASRPGAGANVLT
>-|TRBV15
ATRRLMGTGELF
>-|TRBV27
ASSLGSNRGTDTQY
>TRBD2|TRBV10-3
AISSGVPPYEQY
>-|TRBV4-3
ASSHAKGYEQY
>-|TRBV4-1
ASSHIIGGGGSPLH
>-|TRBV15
ATSKSGSSSYNEQF
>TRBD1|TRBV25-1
ASSEFGTGDGYT
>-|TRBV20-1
SATGQYSNQPQH
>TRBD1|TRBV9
ASSPPGGQGPRSTEAF
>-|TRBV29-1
SVVGLRNRGETQY
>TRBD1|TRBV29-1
SVRGQGLFNYGYT
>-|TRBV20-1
SAPSDNGIQY
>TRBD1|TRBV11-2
ASGRDRGTGANVLT
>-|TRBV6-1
ASSDGFFVGIH
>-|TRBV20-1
SATKSAPRYT
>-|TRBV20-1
SFLGSLNTEAF
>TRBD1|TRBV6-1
ASSRDRGFNSPLH
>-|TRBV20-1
SASWAGEDQPQH
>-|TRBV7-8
ASSSWGGNGGYT
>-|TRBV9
ASSVGGGPYNEQF
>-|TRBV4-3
ASSQEYQGLSTDTQY
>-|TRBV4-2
ASSQRGGRTANGYT
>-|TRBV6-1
ASSPGTPPSTDTQY
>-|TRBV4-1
ASSPDFLSGNTIY
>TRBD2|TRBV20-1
SARGTSGNLREY
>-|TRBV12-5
ASAPSGRDSYEQY
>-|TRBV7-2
ASSLDIRGENTIY
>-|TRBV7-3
ASSLAGLSNDEQF
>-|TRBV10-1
ASSEYLGGTEAF
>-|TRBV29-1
SVRHDLSTKQY
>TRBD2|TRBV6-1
ASSTLAGAINEQF
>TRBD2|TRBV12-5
ASGPSGSPNTGELF
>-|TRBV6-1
ASSRAGYQETQY
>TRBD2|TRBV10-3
AISGGGGGTDTQY
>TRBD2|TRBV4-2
ASSHSAGGPHEQY
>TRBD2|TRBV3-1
ASSRTSGRGYEQY
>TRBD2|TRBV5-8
ASPPQRDQETQY
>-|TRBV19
ASSSFMEGGNQPQH